This TCR beta chain was retrieved from a study of response to subunit inactivated influenza vaccine. General study points: It was the authors' suggestion that each seasonal influenza vaccination recruits few new T cells.

MiXCR, run by TCRdb on the RT-PCR reads, gives a single entry per CDR3 protein. The sample records 150,000 to 200,000 distinct CDR3 sequences, about a tenth being singletons. Comment on this clonotype: The target antigen is unknown.

This CDR3 contains 14 residues. V lost 5 bases to trimming and J lost 5 bases, with 15 bases between them. The rearrangement links TRBV12-3 or TRBV12-4 to TRBJ2-5; D is possibly TRBD2 (6 bases). Specimen: non-naive T cells sorted from PBMCs, collected 35 to 45 days after vaccination. The TCR comes from a man aged 50 or older who received an inactivated influenza vaccine. CDR3 in DNA: TGTGCCAGCAGTAGGGCGGGGCCTATGGAGACCCAGTACTTC. It specifies CASSRAGPMETQYF.